This section outlines one TCR beta chain sequence together with its context. This sample stems from a study of blood T cell repertoires in COVID-19. The CDR3 length is 14 residues. Looked up from germline, CDR1 is MNHEY and CDR2 is SMNVEV (reference sequence). Trimming took 3 bases from V and 11 from J, leaving 16 bases between them. As processed by the authors: Counts of nucleated cells, estimated from reference gene primer amplification, were obtained. Here immunoSEQ multiplex PCR was the method, and the copy in TCRdb shows in-frame clones only, minus some. The D gene and trimming were derived from the DNA, and the V and J assignments and clone size from that table. The sample yields 60,000 to 80,000 clones, 75% to 90% seen once.

This chain links TRBV27 with TRBJ2-2; D might be TRBD2 (5 bases). Material for sequencing was peripheral blood. This clonotype was obtained from a woman in her sixties or seventies with COVID-19, enrolled during active disease. The CDR3 nucleotides are TGTGCCAGCAGTTTGTTGCTAGCACCGGCTGAGCTGTTTTTT. Protein sequence: CASSLLLAPAELFF.